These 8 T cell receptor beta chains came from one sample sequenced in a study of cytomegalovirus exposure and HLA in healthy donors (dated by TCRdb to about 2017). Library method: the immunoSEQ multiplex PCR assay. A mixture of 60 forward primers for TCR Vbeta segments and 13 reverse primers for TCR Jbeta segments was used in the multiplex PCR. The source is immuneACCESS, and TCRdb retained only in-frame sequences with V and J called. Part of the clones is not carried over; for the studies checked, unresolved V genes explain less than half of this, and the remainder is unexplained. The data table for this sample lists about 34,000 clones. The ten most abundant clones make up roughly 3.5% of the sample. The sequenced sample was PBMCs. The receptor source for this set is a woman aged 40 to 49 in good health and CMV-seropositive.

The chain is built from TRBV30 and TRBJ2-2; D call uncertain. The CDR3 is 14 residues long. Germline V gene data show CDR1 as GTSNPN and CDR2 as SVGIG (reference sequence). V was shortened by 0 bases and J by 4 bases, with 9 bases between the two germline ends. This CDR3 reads CAWSVAASTGELFF. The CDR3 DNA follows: TGTGCCTGGAGTGTAGCCGCGTCCACCGGGGAGCTGTTTTTT.

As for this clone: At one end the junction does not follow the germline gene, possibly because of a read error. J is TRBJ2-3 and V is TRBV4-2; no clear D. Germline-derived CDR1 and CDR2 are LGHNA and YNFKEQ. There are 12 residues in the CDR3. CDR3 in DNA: TGTGCCAGCACCGGTCTTGGAGATAAGCAGTATTTT. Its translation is CASTGLGDKQYF.

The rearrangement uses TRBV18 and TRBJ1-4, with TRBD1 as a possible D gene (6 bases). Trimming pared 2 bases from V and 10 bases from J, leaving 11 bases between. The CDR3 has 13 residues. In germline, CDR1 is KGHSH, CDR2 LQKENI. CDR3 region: CASSPGGEGKLFF. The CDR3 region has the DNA TGTGCCAGCTCACCAGGGGGCGAGGGAAAACTGTTTTTT.

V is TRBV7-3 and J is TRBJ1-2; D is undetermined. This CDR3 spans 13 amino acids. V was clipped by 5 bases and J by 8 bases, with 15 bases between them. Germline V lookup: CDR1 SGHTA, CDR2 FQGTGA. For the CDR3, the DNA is TGTGCCAGCAGCCCGTCGGGTCCCGAGGGCTACACCTTC. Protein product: CASSPSGPEGYTF. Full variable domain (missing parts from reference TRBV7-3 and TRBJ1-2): GAGVSQTPSNKVTEKGKYVELRCDPISGHTALYWYRQSLGQGPEFLIYFQGTGAADDSGLPNDRFFAVRPEGSVSTLKIQRTERGDSAVYLCASSPSGPEGYTFGSGTRLTVV.

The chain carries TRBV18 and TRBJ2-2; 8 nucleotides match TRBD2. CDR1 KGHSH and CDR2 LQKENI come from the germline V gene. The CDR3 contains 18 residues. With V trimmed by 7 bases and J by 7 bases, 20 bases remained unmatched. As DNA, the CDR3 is TGTGCCAGCTATGCTCCACTTAGACGGGAGGGTTTGGGCGGGGAGCTGTTTTTT. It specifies CASYAPLRREGLGGELFF. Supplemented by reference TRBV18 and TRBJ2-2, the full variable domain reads NAGVMQNPRHLVRRRGQEARLRCSPMKGHSHVYWYRQLPEEGLKFMVYLQKENIIDESGMPKERFSAEFPKEGPSILRIQQVVRGDSAAYFCASYAPLRREGLGGELFFGEGSRLTVL.

The CDR3 loop reads CASSSGTSGTLGDEQYF. The CDR3 DNA reads TGTGCCAGCAGCTCCGGGACTAGCGGGACCCTCGGAGACGAGCAGTACTTC. V usage is TRBV5-8 and J usage is TRBJ2-7; TRBD2 matches at 13 bases. In germline, CDR1 is SGHTS, CDR2 YDEGEE. This CDR3 comprises 17 residues. V lost 3 bases and J lost 5; bases outside the gene matches: 11.

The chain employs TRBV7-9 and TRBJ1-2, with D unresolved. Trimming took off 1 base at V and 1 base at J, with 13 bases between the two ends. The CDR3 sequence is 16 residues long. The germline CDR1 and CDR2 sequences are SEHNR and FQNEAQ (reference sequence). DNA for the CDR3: TGTGCCAGCAGCTTAGGTCAGGCAAACGATAACTATGGCTACACCTTC. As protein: CASSLGQANDNYGYTF.

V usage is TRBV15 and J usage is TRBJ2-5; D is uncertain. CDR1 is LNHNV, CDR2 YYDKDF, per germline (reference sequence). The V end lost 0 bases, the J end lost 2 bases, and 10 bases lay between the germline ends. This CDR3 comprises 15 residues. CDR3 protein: CATSRDYHSQETQYF. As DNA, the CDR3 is TGTGCCACCAGCAGAGATTACCACAGTCAAGAGACCCAGTACTTC.